Included here is one T cell receptor (beta chain) sequence, with context. Looked up from germline, CDR1 is SEHNR and CDR2 is FQNEAQ (reference sequence). The length of the CDR3 is 14 residues. V lost 7 bases and J 5 bases, leaving 15 bases between the germline ends. The sample belongs to a study of blood T cell repertoires in COVID-19. On the study more broadly: The analysed material was cDNA or gDNA that came from T cells, B-cell-depleted T cells, or PBMCs.

Libraries were prepared by immunoSEQ multiplex PCR; TCRdb keeps only in-frame clonotypes and omits some of them. The sample contains about 670,000 clones, approximately 90% of which appear only once. The clonotype comes from a woman younger than 30 with acute or convalescent COVID-19. The V and J genes are TRBV7-9 and TRBJ2-1, with D tentatively TRBD1 (5 bases). Sequenced: peripheral blood. CDR3 loop: CASTEQAKNNEQFF. CDR3 DNA sequence: TGTGCCAGCACGGAACAGGCTAAGAACAATGAGCAGTTCTTC.